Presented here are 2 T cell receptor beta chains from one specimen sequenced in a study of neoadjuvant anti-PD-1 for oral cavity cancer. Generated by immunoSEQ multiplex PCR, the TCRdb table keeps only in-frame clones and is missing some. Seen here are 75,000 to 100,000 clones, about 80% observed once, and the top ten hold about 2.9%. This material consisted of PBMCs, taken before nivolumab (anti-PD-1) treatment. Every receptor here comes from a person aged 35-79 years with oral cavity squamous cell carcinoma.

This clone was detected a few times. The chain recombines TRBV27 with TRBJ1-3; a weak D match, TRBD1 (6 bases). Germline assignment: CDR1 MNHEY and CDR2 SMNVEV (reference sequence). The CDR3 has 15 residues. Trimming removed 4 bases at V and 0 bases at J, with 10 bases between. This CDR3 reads CASSSGQISGNTIYF. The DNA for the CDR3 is TGTGCCAGCAGTTCCGGACAGATCTCTGGAAACACCATATATTTT.

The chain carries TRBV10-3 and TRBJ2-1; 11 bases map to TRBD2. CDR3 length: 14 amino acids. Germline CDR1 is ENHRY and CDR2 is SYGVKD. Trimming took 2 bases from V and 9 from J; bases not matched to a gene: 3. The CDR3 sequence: CAISETSGRGEQFF. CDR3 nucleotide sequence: TGTGCCATCAGTGAGACTAGCGGGAGAGGTGAGCAGTTCTTC.